In its sample, the clone carrying this T cell receptor (beta chain) was seen a few times. Profiled with immunoSEQ multiplex PCR; TCRdb holds only in-frame clones, not every one. The sample lists over 70,000 clones, around 78% seen once, with around 7.7% in the top ten. These data originate in a study of PD-L1 blockade in urothelial cancer. This CDR3 spans 11 amino acids. Germline V gene sequence: CDR1 SGHNT, CDR2 YENEEA. J gave up 12 bases and V 5 bases, and 7 bases lay outside the gene matches. Described time point: peripheral blood 6 weeks after treatment start. This TCR was sampled from a man between 65 and 79 years old with urothelial cancer. This sample comprised PBMCs, obtained around atezolizumab (anti-PD-L1) treatment. The V and J genes are TRBV11-3 and TRBJ2-7; TRBD1 aligns across 7 bases. CDR3 coding DNA: TGTGCCAGCAGCCTTAGACAGGGCCTGTACTTC. Encoded protein: CASSLRQGLYF.